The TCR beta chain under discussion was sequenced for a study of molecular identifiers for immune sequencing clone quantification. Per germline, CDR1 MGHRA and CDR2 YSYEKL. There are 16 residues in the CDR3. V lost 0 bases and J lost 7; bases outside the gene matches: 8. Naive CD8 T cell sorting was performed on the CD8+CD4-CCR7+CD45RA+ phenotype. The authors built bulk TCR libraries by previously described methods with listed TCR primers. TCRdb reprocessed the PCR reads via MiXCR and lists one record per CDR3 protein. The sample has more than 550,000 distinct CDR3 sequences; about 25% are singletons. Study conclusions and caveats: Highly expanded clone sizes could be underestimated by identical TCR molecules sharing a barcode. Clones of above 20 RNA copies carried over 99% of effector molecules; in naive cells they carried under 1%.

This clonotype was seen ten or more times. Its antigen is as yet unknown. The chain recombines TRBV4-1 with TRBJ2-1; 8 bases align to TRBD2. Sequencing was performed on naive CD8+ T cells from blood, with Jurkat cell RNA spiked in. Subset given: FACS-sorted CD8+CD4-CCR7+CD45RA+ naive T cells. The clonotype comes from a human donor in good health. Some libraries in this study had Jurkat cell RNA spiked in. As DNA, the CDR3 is TGCGCCAGCAGCCAAGATCTAGGGACTAGTATGAATGAGCAGTTCTTC. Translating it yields CASSQDLGTSMNEQFF.